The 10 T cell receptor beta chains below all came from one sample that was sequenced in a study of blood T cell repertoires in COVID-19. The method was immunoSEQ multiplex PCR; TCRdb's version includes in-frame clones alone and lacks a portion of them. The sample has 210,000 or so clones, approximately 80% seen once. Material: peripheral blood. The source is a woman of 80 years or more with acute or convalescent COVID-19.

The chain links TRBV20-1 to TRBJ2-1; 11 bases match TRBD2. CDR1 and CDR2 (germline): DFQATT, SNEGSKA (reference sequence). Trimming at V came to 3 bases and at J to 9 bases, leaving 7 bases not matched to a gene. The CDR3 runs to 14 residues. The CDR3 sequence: CSASILAGAGEQFF. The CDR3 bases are TGCAGTGCTAGTATACTAGCGGGGGCGGGTGAGCAGTTCTTC.

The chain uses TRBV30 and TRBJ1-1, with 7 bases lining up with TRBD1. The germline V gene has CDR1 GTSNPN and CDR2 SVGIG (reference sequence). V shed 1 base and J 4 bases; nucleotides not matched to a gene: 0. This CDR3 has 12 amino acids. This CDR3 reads CAWSDRGTEAFF. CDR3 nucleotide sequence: TGTGCCTGGAGTGACAGGGGCACTGAAGCTTTCTTT.

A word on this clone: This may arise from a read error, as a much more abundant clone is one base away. Written as DNA, the CDR3 is TGTGCCAGCAGCCCCGGGACTAGCATAGATACGCAGTATTTT. This encodes CASSPGTSIDTQYF. The chain links TRBV6-2 or TRBV6-3 to TRBJ2-3; TRBD2 matches 9 bases. The CDR3 covers 14 residues. In germline, CDR1 is MNHEY, CDR2 SVGEGT.

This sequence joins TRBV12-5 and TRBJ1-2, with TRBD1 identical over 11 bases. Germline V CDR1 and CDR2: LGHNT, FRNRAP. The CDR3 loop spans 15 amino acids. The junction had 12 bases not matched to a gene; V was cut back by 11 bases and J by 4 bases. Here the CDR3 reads CASGTGGLESYGYTF. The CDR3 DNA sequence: TGTGCTTCCGGGACAGGGGGGCTAGAAAGCTATGGCTACACCTTC.

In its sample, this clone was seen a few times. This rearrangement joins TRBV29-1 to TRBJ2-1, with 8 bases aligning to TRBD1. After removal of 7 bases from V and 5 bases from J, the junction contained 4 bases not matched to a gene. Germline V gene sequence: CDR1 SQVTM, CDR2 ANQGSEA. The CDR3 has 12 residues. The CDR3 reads CSAGQGDNEQFF. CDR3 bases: TGCAGCGCTGGACAGGGTGACAATGAGCAGTTCTTC.

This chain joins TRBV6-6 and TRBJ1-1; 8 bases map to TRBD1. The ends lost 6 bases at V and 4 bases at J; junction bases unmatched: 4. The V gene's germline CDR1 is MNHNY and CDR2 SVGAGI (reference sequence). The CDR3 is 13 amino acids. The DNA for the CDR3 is TGTGCCAGCAGCGACAGGGGAGGCACTGAAGCTTTCTTT. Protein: CASSDRGGTEAFF.

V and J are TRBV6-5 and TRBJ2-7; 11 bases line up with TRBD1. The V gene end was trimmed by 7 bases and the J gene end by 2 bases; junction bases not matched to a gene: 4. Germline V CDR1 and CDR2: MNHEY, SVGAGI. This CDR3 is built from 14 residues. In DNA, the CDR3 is TGTGCCAGCACCCCGGGACAGGGGGCCTACGAGCAGTACTTC. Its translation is CASTPGQGAYEQYF.

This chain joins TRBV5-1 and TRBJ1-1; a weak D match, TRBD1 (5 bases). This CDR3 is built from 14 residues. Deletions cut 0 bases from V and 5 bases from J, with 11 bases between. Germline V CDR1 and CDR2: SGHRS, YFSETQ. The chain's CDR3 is CASSLEGWGTEAFF. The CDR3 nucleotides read TGCGCCAGCAGCTTGGAGGGGTGGGGAACTGAAGCTTTCTTT.

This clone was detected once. CDR3 nucleotide sequence: TGTGCCAGCAGCTTAGAGGGCGGGAGCGACTACGAGCAGTACTTC. Translated: CASSLEGGSDYEQYF. This chain joins TRBV7-6 and TRBJ2-7; 7 positions agree with TRBD2. The junction had 6 bases not matched to a gene; V was cut back by 1 base and J by 3 bases. CDR3 length: 15 amino acids. Germline V gene sequence: CDR1 SGHVS, CDR2 FNYEAQ.

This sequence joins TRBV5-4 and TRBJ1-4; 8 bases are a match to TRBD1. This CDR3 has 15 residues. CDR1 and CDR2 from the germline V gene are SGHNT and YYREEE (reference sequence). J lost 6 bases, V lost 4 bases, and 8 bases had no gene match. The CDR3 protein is CASSAGTGDYEKLFF. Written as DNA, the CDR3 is TGTGCCAGCAGCGCTGGGACAGGTGATTATGAAAAACTGTTTTTT. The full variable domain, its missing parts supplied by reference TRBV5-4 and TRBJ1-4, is ETGVTQSPTHLIKTRGQQVTLRCSSQSGHNTVSWYQQALGQGPQFIFQYYREEENGRGNFPPRFSGLQFPNYSSELNVNALELDDSALYLCASSAGTGDYEKLFFGSGTQLSVL.